This T cell receptor (beta chain) was captured in a study of regulatory T cells in long-lasting Graves disease (dated by TCRdb to about 2021). With regard to the full study: Persistent Graves' disease meant more than 5 years of antithyroid drug treatment with TSH receptor autoantibodies that stayed positive. The study took place in China and was registered as a clinical trial. Persistent Graves' disease patients were compared with newly diagnosed Graves' disease patients by peripheral blood TCR sequencing and RNA sequencing. In the clinical cohort, patients with persistent Graves' disease had used antithyroid drugs for an average of around 9.3 years. A total of about 33 samples underwent TCR sequencing, from some 13 patients with persistent Graves' disease and 20 or so patients with newly diagnosed Graves' disease.

The time point label, as the study defines it: persistent/refractory GD, antithyroid drugs over 5 years with positive TRAb. RNA was extracted from PBMCs in TRIzol for both TCR sequencing and RNA sequencing. The diagnosis of Graves' disease was made according to American Thyroid Association guidelines. Patients for the study were recruited at an endocrinology department in Xi'an, China. Each patient gave about 9.1 milliliters of peripheral blood, collected in an EDTA anticoagulant tube. Ficoll Paque Plus density gradient separation was used to isolate PBMCs, and no further T cell sorting was performed. RNA quality was checked with an Agilent 2100 Bioanalyzer and agarose gel, and concentration with a NanoDrop 2000. Details on this clonotype: Its antigen specificity is not known. Per-base quality was not reported, and no clone a single base away is much larger than it.

The library was generated by multiplex PCR. For sequencing, an Illumina HiSeq 4000 was employed. To build TCR beta libraries, CDR3 regions were amplified by Arm-PCR using iRepertoire HTBI primers. PCR products were gel purified before sequencing. The paper's processing steps were these. Gene usage analysis of CDR3 amino acid clonotypes relied on the 60 or so TRBV and about 15 TRBJ segments identified across samples. COPE and FqMerger were used to merge the filtered high-quality paired reads into contigs. BLAST was used to align contigs to IMGT TRBV, TRBD and TRBJ reference genes, with CDR3 defined following IMGT. Highly expanded clones were defined as clonotypes with a frequency above 0.1%. Shannon entropy was used to measure repertoire diversity, and the Gini coefficient was used to measure V-J evenness. A clonotype found in more than one individual was treated as public. The public reads were reanalyzed by TCRdb: fastp trimming at Q25, MiXCR alignment, in-frame beta chains only. Duplicate CDR3 protein sequences are folded into a single record with the most common DNA and genes. The V and J calls here are based on TCRdb, not the publication. The sample contains 400,000 to 600,000 distinct CDR3 sequences, approximately 21% of them found a single time. The ten largest clones capture roughly 7% of the sample.

The research as a whole found: Because the primary lesion, thyroid tissue, could not be accessed, the study looked at peripheral blood alone. As a limitation, the authors acknowledged that the small sample size may reduce accuracy. A larger number of public clonotypes was shared among persistent patients (under 3,000) than among newly diagnosed patients (around 890). Sequencing and analysis were restricted to the TCR beta chain. Lower TCR Shannon entropy and fewer highly expanded clones were observed in persistent Graves' disease patients than in newly diagnosed patients, which suggested clonal expansion. Preferential use of TRBV28, TRBJ1-2 and TRBJ2-5 was observed in persistent disease, whereas TRBV20-1 and TRBJ2-1 were favored in newly diagnosed disease.

CDR1 and CDR2, looked up from the germline V gene (reference sequence), are LGHDT and YNNKEL. Trimming removed 3 bases from V and 9 bases from J; the gene matches leave 16 bases unexplained. The CDR3 numbers 16 residues from cysteine through phenylalanine. The retained sequence is limited to the CDR3, 48 bases, with the frame set at the first base. The material sequenced was peripheral blood mononuclear cells (PBMCs), taken when the disease was refractory, from a patient treated with antithyroid drugs. The clonotype was recovered from a female donor with Graves disease. This sequence uses TRBV3-1 and TRBJ1-1, with 7 central nucleotides matching TRBD1. The sequenced DNA is TGTGCCAGCAGCCATCCCAGGACAGGACAGGCAGGAAAAGCTTTCTTT. It encodes CASSHPRTGQAGKAFF. With the portions outside the CDR3 filled from the reference TRBV3-1 and TRBJ1-1 genes, the complete variable region becomes DTAVSQTPKYLVTQMGNDKSIKCEQNLGHDTMYWYKQDSKKFLKIMFSYNNKELIINETVPNRFSPKSPDKAHLNLHINSLELGDSAVYFCASSHPRTGQAGKAFFGQGTRLTVV.